The 29 T cell receptor beta chains below all came from one sample that was sequenced in a study of blood T cell repertoires in COVID-19. The table came from immunoSEQ multiplex PCR; TCRdb's copy has only in-frame clones and leaves some out. The sample comprises 80,000 or so clones, 80% to 90% of which are singletons, and 15% to 17% rests with the top ten. Sequencing used peripheral blood. The receptors were gathered from a woman of 80 years or more with acute or convalescent COVID-19.

V and J are TRBV4-1 and TRBJ1-2, with D possibly matching TRBD1 (5 bases). The V and J ends lost 1 base and 8 bases respectively, with 14 bases between them. CDR1 MGHRA and CDR2 YSYEKL come from the germline V gene. The CDR3 contains 14 residues. CDR3 sequence (DNA): TGCGCCAGCAGCCAAGTTTCCCAGGGCGAGGGCTACACCTTC. It is translated as CASSQVSQGEGYTF.

The V gene is TRBV30, the J gene TRBJ1-2; 7 positions agree with TRBD1. The V gene's germline CDR1 is GTSNPN and CDR2 SVGIG (reference sequence). This CDR3 region has 14 residues. V shed 8 bases and J 3 bases; nucleotides not matched to a gene: 12. The CDR3: CAGKTGAEDYGYTF. CDR3 DNA: TGTGCCGGGAAAACAGGGGCTGAGGACTATGGCTACACCTTC.

This clone occurred a few times. The chain joins TRBV5-4 to TRBJ1-2, with 8 bases matching TRBD1. In germline, CDR1 is SGHNT, CDR2 YYREEE (reference sequence). With 0 bases clipped from V and 8 bases from J, the junction kept 12 bases outside the gene matches. The CDR3 has 16 amino acids. This chain's CDR3 is CASSLASDRATGGYTF. CDR3 bases: TGTGCCAGCAGCTTGGCCTCGGACAGGGCGACAGGGGGCTACACCTTC.

The J gene is TRBJ1-1, the V gene TRBV9; D remains ambiguous. This CDR3 contains 13 residues. V was trimmed by 6 bases and J by 1 base, leaving 10 bases between them. The germline V gene encodes CDR1 SGDLS and CDR2 YYNGEE. The CDR3 DNA follows: TGTGCCAGCAAGAGGGTAGGGAACACTGAAGCTTTCTTT. It specifies CASKRVGNTEAFF. Drawing the rest from reference TRBV9 and TRBJ1-1, the complete variable domain is DSGVTQTPKHLITATGQRVTLRCSPRSGDLSVYWYQQSLDQGLQFLIQYYNGEERAKGNILERFSAQQFPDLHSELNLSSLELGDSALYFCASKRVGNTEAFFGQGTRLTVV.

This clone is a singleton in its sample. The chain carries TRBV6-5 and TRBJ1-4; D may be TRBD1 (5 bases). Germline assignment: CDR1 MNHEY and CDR2 SVGAGI. V gave up 11 bases and J gave up 4 bases, with 17 bases separating them. This CDR3 region has 14 residues. The CDR3: CAGGGRGDNEKLFF. In nucleotides, the CDR3 is TGTGCCGGAGGTGGGAGGGGAGATAATGAAAAACTGTTTTTT.

The chain links TRBV28 to TRBJ1-5; 10 bases match TRBD1. Germline V lookup: CDR1 MDHEN, CDR2 SYDVKM. The ends lost 4 bases at V and 5 bases at J; junction bases unmatched: 5. There are 15 residues in the CDR3. The CDR3 region is CASSSSGTGDQPQHF. The DNA of the CDR3 is TGTGCCAGCAGTTCTTCCGGGACAGGGGATCAGCCCCAGCATTTT.

This clone came up once. DNA for the CDR3: TGTGCCATCAGTGTGGGAGCCCACAGGGGACAGAACACTGAAGCTTTCTTT. It specifies CAISVGAHRGQNTEAFF. This chain uses TRBV10-3 with TRBJ1-1, with 7 positions matching TRBD1. CDR1 is ENHRY, CDR2 SYGVKD, per germline. J was trimmed by 1 base and V by 4 bases; bases with no gene match: 12. CDR3 length equals 17 residues.

This clone was counted a few times. This chain links TRBV10-1 with TRBJ1-1; unclear D gene. The germline V and J ends were trimmed by 6 bases and 4 bases, with 12 bases remaining between them. Germline V gene data show CDR1 as WNHNN and CDR2 as SYGVQD (reference sequence). CDR3 length: 13 residues. CDR3 DNA: TGCGCCAGCAGCGTAGATCACGGCACTGAAGCTTTCTTT. Encoded protein: CASSVDHGTEAFF.

The chain recombines TRBV19 with TRBJ1-5; no firm D call. Per the germline V gene, CDR1 is LNHDA and CDR2 is SQIVND (reference sequence). V gave up 8 bases and J gave up 2 bases, with 10 bases separating them. The CDR3 spans 13 residues. The CDR3 spells CASVMVGNQPQHF. CDR3 DNA: TGTGCCAGTGTCATGGTAGGCAATCAGCCCCAGCATTTT.

The CDR3 spells CASSQAGRGRTNEKLFF. CDR3 nucleotides: TGTGCCAGCAGCCAAGCCGGCAGGGGGCGAACTAATGAAAAACTGTTTTTT. The V call is TRBV14, the J call TRBJ1-4; 8 nucleotides agree with TRBD1. There are 17 residues in the CDR3. V gave up 1 base and J gave up 1 base; unmatched junction bases: 5. Germline V gives CDR1 SGHDN, CDR2 FVKESK.

The CDR3 nucleotides are TGTGCCAGCAGCTTAGGCAGGAATAATGAAAAACTGTTTTTT. It is translated as CASSLGRNNEKLFF. The V call is TRBV7-6, the J call TRBJ1-4; D not certain. The V end was cut by 1 base, the J end by 4 bases, with 7 bases between. Germline loops: CDR1 SGHVS, CDR2 FNYEAQ. The CDR3 has 14 amino acids.

The rearrangement links TRBV9 to TRBJ1-1, with D unresolved. Trimming removed 4 bases at V and 0 bases at J, with 13 bases between. The CDR3 is 15 residues long. From germline, CDR1 is SGDLS and CDR2 YYNGEE. Written as DNA, the CDR3 is TGTGCCAGCAGCCCCAACTCGAGGCTGAACACTGAAGCTTTCTTT. Its protein is CASSPNSRLNTEAFF.

The gene calls are TRBV6-1 and TRBJ1-2; 8 bases are shared with TRBD1. This CDR3 has 17 residues. V lost 1 base and J lost 4; bases outside the gene matches: 11. Germline CDR1 reads MNHNS; CDR2 reads SASEGT. In nucleotides, the CDR3 is TGTGCCAGCAGTGAAGAAGGGACAGGAGATACCTTCTATGGCTACACCTTC. It yields the protein CASSEEGTGDTFYGYTF.

The chain carries TRBV27 and TRBJ2-1, with TRBD1 matching over 9 bases. V dropped 6 bases and J dropped 7; count of bases not matched to a gene: 10. Germline V gives CDR1 MNHEY, CDR2 SMNVEV (reference sequence). There are 15 residues in the CDR3. CDR3 protein: CASRPDRGLRNEQFF. In DNA, the CDR3 is TGTGCCAGCAGACCGGACAGGGGTTTGAGGAATGAGCAGTTCTTC.

The J gene is TRBJ1-1, the V gene TRBV6-5; D not certain. Trimming removed 5 bases at V and 8 bases at J, with 15 bases between. Germline values: CDR1 MNHEY, CDR2 SVGAGI. This CDR3 comprises 13 residues. In DNA form, the CDR3 reads TGTGCCAGCAGTCTACGAAGGCGCGGCGAAGCTTTCTTT. Residues: CASSLRRRGEAFF.

The sample holds one count of this clone. The rearrangement joins TRBV28 to TRBJ2-6; 12 bases align to TRBD2. CDR1 is MDHEN and CDR2 is SYDVKM in the germline V gene. The CDR3 consists of 19 residues. Germline trimming cut 6 bases from V and 0 bases from J; bases unmatched to any gene: 9. The CDR3 DNA reads as TGTGCCAGCAGCACATTATGGACTAGCGGGAACTCTGGGGCCAACGTCCTGACTTTC. Protein: CASSTLWTSGNSGANVLTF.

The V and J genes are TRBV2 and TRBJ1-5; D unresolved. Trimming removed 3 bases from V and 0 bases from J, with 6 bases in between. This CDR3 has 14 amino acids. Germline loops: CDR1 SNHLY, CDR2 FYNNEI. DNA of the CDR3: TGTGCCAGCAGTGAGTACTATAGCAATCAGCCCCAGCATTTT. Encoded protein: CASSEYYSNQPQHF. The whole variable domain, remainder taken from reference TRBV2 and TRBJ1-5, is EPEVTQTPSHQVTQMGQEVILRCVPISNHLYFYWYRQILGQKVEFLVSFYNNEISEKSEIFDDQFSVERPDGSNFTLKIRSTKLEDSAMYFCASSEYYSNQPQHFGDGTRLSIL.

This sequence joins TRBV5-8 and TRBJ2-6, with 7 bases identical to TRBD1. Germline V gives CDR1 SGHTS, CDR2 YDEGEE. This CDR3 has 16 amino acids. Unmatched junction bases numbered 2, after V lost 1 base and J lost 1 base. In nucleotides, the CDR3 is TGTGCCAGCAGCTTGTTGACAGGGTCTGGGGCCAACGTCCTGACTTTC. It translates to CASSLLTGSGANVLTF.

The chain links TRBV7-9 to TRBJ2-7; 12 nucleotides agree with TRBD1. Germline lookup yields CDR1 SEHNR and CDR2 FQNEAQ (reference sequence). The CDR3 loop spans 16 amino acids. Trimming at V came to 4 bases and at J to 4 bases, leaving 8 bases not matched to a gene. The CDR3 region is CASSSTGTGGGYEQYF. The CDR3 DNA reads TGTGCCAGCAGCTCAACCGGGACAGGGGGCGGGTACGAGCAGTACTTC.

The chain links TRBV19 to TRBJ1-4; 7 bases fit TRBD1. There are 14 residues in the CDR3. CDR1 is LNHDA and CDR2 is SQIVND in the germline V gene (reference sequence). V dropped 7 bases and J dropped 8; count of bases not matched to a gene: 10. CDR3 coding DNA: TGTGCCAGTACCGACAGGGCAAAACTAGAAAAACTGTTTTTT. Its translation is CASTDRAKLEKLFF.

The rearrangement joins TRBV6-5 to TRBJ2-7, with D perhaps matching TRBD1 (6 bases). Trimming left V 4 bases short and J 0 bases short, with 10 bases between. The CDR3 is 14 residues long. CDR1 and CDR2 from the germline V gene are MNHEY and SVGAGI. The CDR3 sequence is CASSLTGASYEQYF. The CDR3 DNA reads TGTGCCAGCAGTTTGACAGGCGCCTCCTACGAGCAGTACTTC.

V gene TRBV5-1 combines with J gene TRBJ1-5; no firm D call. Trimming pared 0 bases from V and 4 bases from J, leaving 8 bases between. The CDR3 loop spans 14 amino acids. Germline CDR1 is SGHRS and CDR2 is YFSETQ. CDR3 sequence: CASSLGGGNQPQHF. As DNA, the CDR3 is TGCGCCAGCAGCTTGGGGGGAGGGAATCAGCCCCAGCATTTT.

This clone was picked up a small number of times. V usage is TRBV30 and J usage is TRBJ1-4, with 7 bases identical to TRBD1. V shed 1 base and J 0 bases; nucleotides not matched to a gene: 11. The CDR3 is 18 residues long. The V gene's germline CDR1 is GTSNPN and CDR2 SVGIG (reference sequence). The CDR3 nucleotides read TGTGCCTGGAGTGCCGGGACAGATATTCTTGCAACTAATGAAAAACTGTTTTTT. Encoded protein: CAWSAGTDILATNEKLFF.

In its sample, this clone was seen once. This chain uses TRBV3-1 (or the pseudogene TRBV3-2) with TRBJ1-6, with TRBD1 as a possible D gene (6 bases). Trimming took 3 bases from V and 0 from J, leaving 15 bases between them. The CDR3 spans 18 residues. CDR1 and CDR2 (germline): LGHDT, YNNKEL (reference sequence). The CDR3 reads CASSHTDRFGSYNSPLHF. DNA for the CDR3: TGTGCCAGCAGCCACACTGACAGGTTCGGCTCCTATAATTCACCCCTCCACTTT.

The chain has TRBV20-1 and TRBJ2-7, with a tentative D call TRBD1 (7 bases). V lost 5 bases, J lost 9 bases, and 14 bases lay in between. This CDR3 region has 11 residues. Germline values: CDR1 DFQATT, CDR2 SNEGSKA (reference sequence). The chain's CDR3 is CSALSQGGQYF. The CDR3 DNA sequence: TGCAGTGCTCTTTCCCAGGGGGGGCAGTACTTC.

The chain is built from TRBV6-5 and TRBJ1-3; 9 bases line up with TRBD1. The CDR3 contains 14 residues. After removal of 6 bases from V and 9 bases from J, the junction contained 9 bases not matched to a gene. The germline gives CDR1 MNHEY, CDR2 SVGAGI. The CDR3 region has the DNA TGTGCCAGCAGACCGGGACAGGGCTTACCCACCATATATTTT. It codes for CASRPGQGLPTIYF.

The rearrangement uses TRBV7-2 and TRBJ2-5; 8 bases fit TRBD2. J gave up 1 base and V 5 bases, and 3 bases lay outside the gene matches. The length of the CDR3 is 14 residues. CDR1 is SGHTA and CDR2 is FQGNSA in the germline V gene. The DNA of the CDR3 is TGTGCCAGCAGCGCTGGGACTAGCCAAGAGACCCAGTACTTC. Protein sequence: CASSAGTSQETQYF.

V and J are TRBV19 and TRBJ1-5; TRBD1 aligns across 11 bases. The V gene's germline CDR1 is LNHDA and CDR2 SQIVND (reference sequence). The CDR3 contains 15 residues. The V and J ends lost 6 bases and 1 base, in that order; junction bases with no gene match: 2. This chain's CDR3 is CASSGQGASNQPQHF. The CDR3, as DNA: TGTGCCAGTAGCGGACAGGGGGCCAGCAATCAGCCCCAGCATTTT.

The rearrangement uses TRBV18 and TRBJ1-5; D gene unclear. The germline gives CDR1 KGHSH, CDR2 LQKENI. Trimming left V 2 bases short and J 0 bases short, with 14 bases between. CDR3 length: 17 amino acids. CDR3 protein: CASSPELGRVSNQPQHF. CDR3 nucleotides: TGTGCCAGCTCACCAGAACTCGGGAGGGTTAGCAATCAGCCCCAGCATTTT.